The 32 T cell receptor beta chains below were found in one sample sequenced in a study of OX40 agonist ivuxolimab in advanced cancers. Preparation of the library involved the immunoSEQ multiplex PCR assay. TCRdb retrieved this table from immuneACCESS and kept in-frame rearrangements only. Not all clones are present; in checked studies, unresolved V genes account for under half, and no reason is known for the remainder. The sample data list some 19,000 clones, and around 79% of these were observed just once. The top ten clonotypes cover approximately 18% of the sample. Sequenced here: CD4+ or CD8+ T cells sorted from blood, sampled in a trial of the OX40 agonist ivuxolimab. The receptors derive from an adult with an advanced solid tumor such as melanoma, head and neck, liver or kidney cancer.

The genes are TRBV4-3 and TRBJ2-3; 12 positions match TRBD2. V trimming: 3 bases; J trimming: 1 base; junction bases outside the gene matches: 5. CDR3 length: 17 amino acids. Germline lookup yields CDR1 LGHNA and CDR2 YSLEER. In DNA, the CDR3 is TGCGCCAGCAGCCATTCCTCTAGCGGGGGGGGCACAGATACGCAGTATTTT. Amino acid sequence: CASSHSSSGGGTDTQYF.

The rearrangement uses TRBV7-2 and TRBJ2-7, with D possibly TRBD2 on 5 matching bases. CDR3 length equals 13 residues. Trimming pared 1 base from V and 5 bases from J, leaving 9 bases between. CDR1 is SGHTA, CDR2 FQGNSA, per germline. CDR3 DNA sequence: TGTGCCAGCAGCTTAGTTCGGGGTGACGAGCAGTACTTC. Its protein is CASSLVRGDEQYF.

V usage is TRBV28 and J usage is TRBJ2-7; 11 bases align to TRBD2. The V segment lost 0 bases and the J segment 4 bases; nucleotides outside the gene matches: 5. The germline V gene has CDR1 MDHEN and CDR2 SYDVKM. This CDR3 comprises 16 residues. The CDR3 loop reads CASSLWVPSGRYEQYF. As DNA, the CDR3 is TGTGCCAGCAGTTTATGGGTGCCTAGCGGGAGGTACGAGCAGTACTTC.

The genes are TRBV19 and TRBJ2-7; TRBD1 is a possible D gene (6 bases). The CDR3 is 14 amino acids. CDR1 is LNHDA, CDR2 SQIVND, per germline (reference sequence). Trimming stripped 3 bases from V and 2 bases from J, with 11 bases between. Here the CDR3 DNA reads TGTGCCAGTAGTATGAGAACAGGGACCTACGAGCAGTACTTC. It specifies CASSMRTGTYEQYF.

J is TRBJ2-7 and V is TRBV4-3, with 11 bases matching TRBD2. Trimming cost V 0 bases and J 7 bases; bases outside gene matches: 14. The CDR3 is made up of 18 amino acids. Germline V lookup: CDR1 LGHNA, CDR2 YSLEER. This chain's CDR3 is CASSQDGTSGSHSEEQYF. The CDR3 DNA follows: TGCGCCAGCAGCCAAGATGGAACTAGCGGGAGTCACTCAGAGGAGCAGTACTTC.

This clone was counted a few times. The chain combines TRBV4-3 with TRBJ2-5; D might be TRBD1 (5 bases). V was trimmed by 0 bases and J by 6 bases, leaving 14 bases between them. Germline assignment: CDR1 LGHNA and CDR2 YSLEER. The CDR3 is 15 amino acids. As DNA, the CDR3 is TGCGCCAGCAGCCAAGAACGGGCTCTGGGGCAGACCCAGTACTTC. Translated: CASSQERALGQTQYF.

In this sample, this clone turned up once. The rearrangement joins TRBV21-1 to TRBJ2-1; TRBD1 reflects the table's D call only, with no check against the DNA. TRBV21-1 is termed a pseudogene. CDR3 size: 18 residues. This CDR3 reads CASSKALYGQGVYNEQFF. Here the CDR3 DNA reads TGTGCCAGCAGCAAAGCTTTGTACGGGCAGGGGGTCTACAATGAGCAGTTCTTC.

The chain uses TRBV19 and TRBJ1-5; D not resolved. The germline V gene encodes CDR1 LNHDA and CDR2 SQIVND (reference sequence). This CDR3 contains 13 residues. Trimming removed 3 bases at V and 8 bases at J, with 11 bases between. CDR3: CASSISGLEPQHF. Here the CDR3 DNA reads TGTGCCAGTAGTATCTCGGGGTTGGAGCCCCAGCATTTT.

V and J are TRBV27 and TRBJ1-1, with 7 bases fitting TRBD1. CDR3 length: 15 residues. Germline values: CDR1 MNHEY, CDR2 SMNVEV (reference sequence). V lost 4 bases to trimming and J lost 4 bases; unmatched junction nucleotides: 9. CDR3 in DNA: TGTGCCAGCAGTTCCCCCCGGACAGGTTCCACTGAAGCTTTCTTT. As protein: CASSSPRTGSTEAFF.

This chain uses TRBV28 with TRBJ1-1; a weak D match, TRBD1 (5 bases). The CDR3 consists of 11 residues. Germline CDR1 and CDR2: MDHEN and SYDVKM. V was shortened by 3 bases and J by 8 bases, with 7 bases between the two germline ends. CDR3 region: CASSLRTEAFF. CDR3 in DNA: TGTGCCAGCAGTTTGAGGACAGAAGCTTTCTTT.

The CDR3 spells CASSFDGSPLPETQYF. The CDR3 nucleotides are TGTGCCAGCAGTTTTGACGGGAGCCCTCTTCCGGAGACCCAGTACTTC. This rearrangement joins TRBV27 to TRBJ2-5; the D gene is possibly TRBD2 (6 bases). Germline V lookup: CDR1 MNHEY, CDR2 SMNVEV (reference sequence). The CDR3 has 16 residues. With 3 bases removed from V and 5 bases from J, the gap between germline ends came to 19 bases.

There are a few counts of this clone. The rearrangement joins TRBV6-4 to TRBJ1-1; D gene uncertain. Trimming cost V 8 bases and J 3 bases, with 13 bases left between them. The CDR3 has 13 amino acids. The germline gives CDR1 MRHNA, CDR2 SNTAGT. The CDR3 region is CASRRESHTEAFF. In DNA, the CDR3 is TGTGCCAGCCGACGAGAGTCACACACTGAAGCTTTCTTT.

The chain carries TRBV7-6 and TRBJ2-3; D gene ambiguous. V lost 5 bases and J 10 bases, leaving 10 bases between the germline ends. Germline CDR1 SGHVS, CDR2 FNYEAQ. The CDR3 runs to 11 residues. The CDR3 DNA reads as TGTGCCAGCAGCCTTTACCCGCCGCAGTATTTT. Translated: CASSLYPPQYF.

Here the CDR3 reads CASSRGQGTDTQYF. CDR3 DNA sequence: TGCGCCAGCAGCCGTGGACAGGGCACAGATACGCAGTATTTT. The V and J genes are TRBV4-1 and TRBJ2-3; TRBD1 agrees at 7 bases. CDR1 MGHRA and CDR2 YSYEKL come from the germline V gene. The CDR3 length is 14 residues. Unmatched junction bases numbered 2, after V lost 4 bases and J lost 1 base.

The genes are TRBV2 and TRBJ2-7, with 8 bases fitting TRBD1. The CDR3 is 13 residues long. Germline trimming cut 10 bases from V and 0 bases from J; bases unmatched to any gene: 5. The germline CDR1 and CDR2 sequences are SNHLY and FYNNEI. CDR3 protein: CATRDRSSYEQYF. DNA for the CDR3: TGTGCCACGAGGGACAGGAGCTCCTACGAGCAGTACTTC.

The chain combines TRBV5-5 with TRBJ2-1; 12 bases line up with TRBD1. Per germline, CDR1 SGHKS and CDR2 YYEKEE (reference sequence). V lost 1 base, J lost 10 bases, and 9 bases stayed unmatched. The CDR3 runs 16 residues. DNA of the CDR3: TGTGCCAGCAGCTTGCCCGGGGGACAGGGGGCAGGGGAGCAGTTCTTC. Protein product: CASSLPGGQGAGEQFF. The full variable domain, with the rest looked up from reference TRBV5-5 and TRBJ2-1, is DAGVTQSPTHLIKTRGQQVTLRCSPISGHKSVSWYQQVLGQGPQFIFQYYEKEERGRGNFPDRFSARQFPNYSSELNVNALLLGDSALYLCASSLPGGQGAGEQFFGPGTRLTVL.

The chain combines TRBV4-3 with TRBJ1-3, with a tentative D call TRBD1 (5 bases). The V end was cut by 0 bases, the J end by 1 base, with 7 bases between. Germline CDR1 is LGHNA and CDR2 is YSLEER. This CDR3 has 15 residues. The CDR3 loop is CASSQDWGSGNTIYF. In nucleotides, the CDR3 is TGCGCCAGCAGCCAAGATTGGGGGTCTGGAAACACCATATATTTT.

The chain combines TRBV28 with TRBJ2-6, with 10 bases that match TRBD1. The V and J ends lost 8 bases and 1 base, in that order; junction bases with no gene match: 8. Germline CDR1 and CDR2: MDHEN and SYDVKM. The length of the CDR3 is 17 residues. The CDR3 region has the DNA TGTGCCAGCTCAGGGACAGGGGCGTTTTCTGGGGCCAACGTCCTGACTTTC. Its translation is CASSGTGAFSGANVLTF.

The J gene is TRBJ1-4, the V gene TRBV28; D possibly corresponds to TRBD1 (5 bases). V shed 3 bases and J shed 5 bases, with 16 bases lying between them. The CDR3 runs 16 residues. Germline CDR1 and CDR2: MDHEN and SYDVKM. The chain's CDR3 is CASSFTHRDSNEKLFF. CDR3 nucleotides: TGTGCCAGCAGTTTTACCCACCGGGACTCCAATGAAAAACTGTTTTTT.

V is TRBV5-1 and J is TRBJ2-7, with 10 bases matching TRBD1. The CDR3 is 14 residues long. The trim removed 3 bases at V and 7 bases at J, leaving 7 bases unmatched. Germline CDR1 reads SGHRS; CDR2 reads YFSETQ. The CDR3 DNA is TGCGCCAGCAGCTGGGGGACAGGGGCTGAGGAGCAGTACTTC. This gives the protein CASSWGTGAEEQYF. Together with reference TRBV5-1 and TRBJ2-7, the CDR3 gives the full variable domain: KAGVTQTPRYLIKTRGQQVTLSCSPISGHRSVSWYQQTPGQGLQFLFEYFSETQRNKGNFPGRFSGRQFSNSRSEMNVSTLELGDSALYLCASSWGTGAEEQYFGPGTRLTVT.

The rearrangement links TRBV25-1 to TRBJ2-7; D gene ambiguous. Trimming left V 4 bases short and J 6 bases short, with 13 bases between. Germline V lookup: CDR1 MGHDK, CDR2 SYGVNS. The CDR3 spans 13 residues. CDR3 DNA: TGTGCCAGCAGTGCTCGGACCCCCCGCGAGCAGTACTTC. It yields the protein CASSARTPREQYF.

This clone has just a few counts. The V gene is TRBV19, the J gene TRBJ2-7, with D possibly TRBD1 on 7 matching bases. The CDR3 is 13 residues long. V was shortened by 4 bases and J by 4 bases, with 11 bases between the two germline ends. From germline, CDR1 is LNHDA and CDR2 SQIVND (reference sequence). CDR3 sequence reads: CASSRRGLYEQYF. In DNA form, the CDR3 reads TGTGCCAGTAGTAGGAGGGGGCTTTACGAGCAGTACTTC.

The V and J genes are TRBV2 and TRBJ1-5, with TRBD1 identical over 10 bases. The CDR3 contains 15 residues. J gave up 7 bases and V 5 bases, and 8 bases lay outside the gene matches. Per the germline V gene, CDR1 is SNHLY and CDR2 is FYNNEI. CDR3 in amino acids: CASSPRDRGSQPQHF. The CDR3 DNA sequence: TGTGCCAGCAGTCCCCGGGACAGGGGTTCGCAGCCCCAGCATTTT.

The chain couples TRBV5-4 to TRBJ1-1; a possible D gene is TRBD1 (6 bases). The germline gives CDR1 SGHNT, CDR2 YYREEE (reference sequence). V lost 4 bases to trimming and J lost 7 bases, with 20 bases between them. This CDR3 has 15 amino acids. The CDR3 bases are TGTGCCAGCAGCCTATCTCCAACGAGGGGGTTTGAAGCTTTCTTT. This gives the protein CASSLSPTRGFEAFF. Filled out from reference TRBV5-4 and TRBJ1-1, the complete variable domain reads ETGVTQSPTHLIKTRGQQVTLRCSSQSGHNTVSWYQQALGQGPQFIFQYYREEENGRGNFPPRFSGLQFPNYSSELNVNALELDDSALYLCASSLSPTRGFEAFFGQGTRLTVV.

The chain recombines TRBV27 with TRBJ1-2; TRBD1 might be the D (5 bases). Germline-derived CDR1 and CDR2 are MNHEY and SMNVEV (reference sequence). With 0 bases removed from V and 3 bases from J, the gap between germline ends came to 23 bases. The CDR3 consists of 19 residues. Here the CDR3 reads CASSLSSFGAKVAYYGYTF. The CDR3 DNA reads as TGTGCCAGCAGTTTATCGTCCTTTGGGGCCAAGGTCGCATACTATGGCTACACCTTC.

V and J are TRBV15 and TRBJ1-4; possibly TRBD1 for D (6 bases). Trimming stripped 4 bases from V and 5 bases from J, with 17 bases between. CDR3 length: 16 residues. Germline CDR1 and CDR2: LNHNV and YYDKDF (reference sequence). The CDR3, as DNA: TGTGCCACCAGCACAGACTTGCCTGGACAGAATGAAAAACTGTTTTTT. It encodes CATSTDLPGQNEKLFF.

This chain connects TRBV7-9 to TRBJ2-5; a weak D match, TRBD2 (6 bases). The length of the CDR3 is 15 residues. V was cut by 2 bases and J by 5 bases, with 15 bases left in between. Germline V CDR1 and CDR2: SEHNR, FQNEAQ (reference sequence). CDR3 region: CASSLSNGRTETQYF. DNA for the CDR3: TGTGCCAGCAGCTTAAGTAATGGGAGGACGGAGACCCAGTACTTC.

The table lists this clone with a few counts. J is TRBJ2-3 and V is TRBV13, with D possibly TRBD1 on 5 matching bases. The germline CDR1 and CDR2 sequences are PRHDT and FYEKMQ (reference sequence). The CDR3 has 16 amino acids. V shed 4 bases and J shed 2 bases, with 16 bases lying between them. CDR3 protein: CASSSRAGHITDTQYF. The DNA for the CDR3 is TGTGCCAGCAGCTCCAGAGCAGGACACATCACAGATACGCAGTATTTT.

The chain employs TRBV5-4 and TRBJ2-3, with 9 bases fitting TRBD2. CDR3 size: 18 residues. Germline CDR1 and CDR2: SGHNT and YYREEE (reference sequence). With 0 bases clipped from V and 0 bases from J, the junction kept 8 bases outside the gene matches. CDR3 sequence reads: CASSLGSASGASTDTQYF. The CDR3 DNA follows: TGTGCCAGCAGCTTGGGGTCCGCTAGCGGGGCTAGCACAGATACGCAGTATTTT.

V usage is TRBV2 and J usage is TRBJ2-7; 7 bases are shared with TRBD1. Germline-derived CDR1 and CDR2 are SNHLY and FYNNEI. V was clipped by 1 base and J by 5 bases; unmatched bases: 11. CDR3 size: 16 residues. CDR3 in DNA: TGTGCCAGCAGTGAAGGCCAGGACAGGTGGGTAGACGAGCAGTACTTC. This codes for CASSEGQDRWVDEQYF.

The chain employs TRBV18 and TRBJ2-1, with 8 bases fitting TRBD1. The ends lost 0 bases at V and 2 bases at J; junction bases unmatched: 3. Germline V gene sequence: CDR1 KGHSH, CDR2 LQKENI. There are 16 residues in the CDR3. CDR3 coding DNA: TGTGCCAGCTCACCACCAGGGACAGGAGCCTACAATGAGCAGTTCTTC. Translating it yields CASSPPGTGAYNEQFF.

This chain connects TRBV5-3 to TRBJ1-2; D remains unclear. TRBV5-3 is marked as an open reading frame, function uncertain. This CDR3 has 15 amino acids. The germline V and J ends were trimmed by 2 bases and 5 bases, with 16 bases remaining between them. DNA of the CDR3: TGTGCCAGAAGCTTTCACCGGCCTCTCGCATATGGCTACACCTTC. Amino acid sequence: CARSFHRPLAYGYTF.